Below are 20 T cell receptor beta chains sequenced from a single sample in a study of blood T cell repertoires in COVID-19. Sequencing was performed with immunoSEQ multiplex PCR; in TCRdb, only in-frame clones are kept and a portion is missing. The data hold about 140,000 clones, with 80% to 85% observed a single time. Material for sequencing was peripheral blood. These receptors all come from a human donor in a cohort sampled during active COVID-19.

The chain is built from TRBV28 and TRBJ2-7; D remains ambiguous. V lost 3 bases, J lost 3 bases, and 9 bases lay in between. The CDR3 runs 13 residues. Germline V lookup: CDR1 MDHEN, CDR2 SYDVKM. CDR3 in amino acids: CASSLVRLYEQYF. In DNA form, the CDR3 reads TGTGCCAGCAGTTTGGTCAGACTCTACGAGCAGTACTTC. Full variable domain (rest looked up from reference TRBV28 and TRBJ2-7): DVKVTQSSRYLVKRTGEKVFLECVQDMDHENMFWYRQDPGLGLRLIYFSYDVKMKEKGDIPEGYSVSREKKERFSLILESASTNQTSMYLCASSLVRLYEQYFGPGTRLTVT.

This chain joins TRBV4-3 and TRBJ2-7, with TRBD1 matching 7 bases. Germline values: CDR1 LGHNA, CDR2 YSLEER. CDR3 size: 15 residues. The V gene end was trimmed by 0 bases and the J gene end by 0 bases; junction bases not matched to a gene: 2. The CDR3 nucleotides read TGCGCCAGCAGCCAAGATCGGGACAGCTCCTACGAGCAGTACTTC. Encoded protein: CASSQDRDSSYEQYF.

There are a few counts of this clone. The chain has TRBV7-9 and TRBJ2-7; D is possibly TRBD1 (5 bases). The CDR3 totals 13 residues. The germline V gene encodes CDR1 SEHNR and CDR2 FQNEAQ (reference sequence). The germline V and J ends were trimmed by 4 bases and 5 bases, with 12 bases remaining between them. The CDR3 sequence: CASSSPQGHEQYF. The CDR3 DNA follows: TGTGCCAGCAGCTCACCGCAGGGCCACGAGCAGTACTTC.

The chain employs TRBV6-5 and TRBJ1-1; perhaps TRBD1 as D (5 bases). The ends were cut back, 6 bases at V and 0 bases at J, with 14 bases in the middle. This CDR3 has 15 residues. Germline assignment: CDR1 MNHEY and CDR2 SVGAGI. For the CDR3, the DNA is TGTGCCAGCAGCTCGACGACAGCCATGAACACTGAAGCTTTCTTT. The encoded protein is CASSSTTAMNTEAFF.

The J gene is TRBJ2-2, the V gene TRBV27; possibly TRBD1 for D (5 bases). From germline, CDR1 is MNHEY and CDR2 SMNVEV (reference sequence). V lost 6 bases and J 0 bases, leaving 8 bases between the germline ends. The CDR3 is 14 amino acids. The CDR3 region has the DNA TGTGCCAGCAGCAGGGTCCCGAACACCGGGGAGCTGTTTTTT. As protein: CASSRVPNTGELFF.

J is TRBJ2-3 and V is TRBV7-3; TRBD2 matches 14 bases. CDR1 is SGHTA, CDR2 FQGTGA, per germline. This CDR3 comprises 16 residues. V gave up 5 bases and J gave up 6 bases; unmatched junction bases: 7. Written as DNA, the CDR3 is TGTGCCAGCAGCCCGGGGACTAGCGGGAGTATTGATACGCAGTATTTT. Its translation is CASSPGTSGSIDTQYF.

This chain's CDR3 is CASSHNEQYF. In DNA form, the CDR3 reads TGTGCCAGCAGCCACAACGAGCAGTACTTC. The gene calls are TRBV28 and TRBJ2-7; D uncertain. Germline assignment: CDR1 MDHEN and CDR2 SYDVKM. Trimming shortened V by 6 bases and J by 5 bases, and 5 bases separated the two germline ends. This CDR3 is built from 10 residues.

The CDR3 sequence: CASSTPTSGGSYNEQFF. In DNA form, the CDR3 reads TGTGCCAGTAGCACCCCGACTAGCGGGGGATCCTACAATGAGCAGTTCTTC. The chain uses TRBV19 and TRBJ2-1, with 12 bases matching TRBD2. CDR3 length: 17 amino acids. J was trimmed by 1 base and V by 6 bases; bases with no gene match: 7. Germline CDR1 and CDR2: LNHDA and SQIVND (reference sequence).

The chain recombines TRBV7-2 with TRBJ2-7; weak D call: TRBD2 (5 bases). The CDR3 is 14 residues long. Trimming stripped 5 bases from V and 6 bases from J, with 17 bases between. Germline V lookup: CDR1 SGHTA, CDR2 FQGNSA. The DNA for the CDR3 is TGTGCCAGCAGCCCCCGCCCCGGGGATGGCGAGCAGTACTTC. This sequence encodes CASSPRPGDGEQYF.

This rearrangement joins TRBV28 to TRBJ2-7; tentatively, D is TRBD1 (6 bases). This CDR3 comprises 16 residues. From germline, CDR1 is MDHEN and CDR2 SYDVKM. The germline V and J ends were trimmed by 3 bases and 4 bases, with 19 bases remaining between them. CDR3 DNA: TGTGCCAGCAGTTTGCTTGAACAGGGAACGGGTTACGAGCAGTACTTC. It encodes CASSLLEQGTGYEQYF.

The chain carries TRBV9 and TRBJ1-5, with TRBD1 identical over 7 bases. Germline CDR1 and CDR2: SGDLS and YYNGEE. The CDR3 is 14 amino acids. V lost 3 bases, J lost 3 bases, and 3 bases stayed unmatched. The CDR3 bases are TGTGCCAGCAGCGAGACAGGGATCAATCAGCCCCAGCATTTT. It translates to CASSETGINQPQHF.

The rearrangement joins TRBV27 to TRBJ1-2, with 8 bases matching TRBD1. CDR3 length: 13 residues. J lost 4 bases, V lost 6 bases, and 4 bases had no gene match. Germline V gene data show CDR1 as MNHEY and CDR2 as SMNVEV (reference sequence). The CDR3 bases are TGTGCCAGCAGACGGGACAGGCGCTATGGCTACACCTTC. Amino acid sequence: CASRRDRRYGYTF.

The chain recombines TRBV24-1 with TRBJ2-1, with D possibly matching TRBD1 (5 bases). CDR1 and CDR2 (germline): KGHDR, SFDVKD. Trimming stripped 5 bases from V and 5 bases from J, with 9 bases between. CDR3 length: 13 residues. In nucleotides, the CDR3 is TGTGCCACCAGTGTTGGGGCAAACAATGAGCAGTTCTTC. The encoded protein is CATSVGANNEQFF.

The chain links TRBV7-2 to TRBJ1-1; 7 nucleotides agree with TRBD1. Germline V gene data show CDR1 as SGHTA and CDR2 as FQGNSA. The CDR3 runs 15 residues. Trimming removed 2 bases from V and 1 base from J; junction bases left unmatched: 4. The CDR3 protein is CASSLIGQENTEAFF. The CDR3 nucleotides read TGTGCCAGCAGCTTAATTGGACAGGAGAACACTGAAGCTTTCTTT.

This chain links TRBV27 with TRBJ1-5; a possible D gene is TRBD1 (5 bases). The CDR3 totals 15 residues. Germline values: CDR1 MNHEY, CDR2 SMNVEV (reference sequence). Trimming removed 4 bases at V and 2 bases at J, with 12 bases between. The CDR3 nucleotides read TGTGCCAGCAGTTACCACGGGGGGGGCAATCAGCCCCAGCATTTT. Its translation is CASSYHGGGNQPQHF.

The genes are TRBV18 and TRBJ1-4, with 7 bases that match TRBD1. With V trimmed by 1 base and J by 8 bases, 7 bases remained unmatched. There are 15 residues in the CDR3. Per the germline V gene, CDR1 is KGHSH and CDR2 is LQKENI. The CDR3: CASSPRRGLGEKLFF. The DNA for the CDR3 is TGTGCCAGCTCACCACGGAGGGGGCTTGGGGAAAAACTGTTTTTT.

The chain employs TRBV19 and TRBJ2-3; D is ambiguous. The V and J ends lost 7 bases and 7 bases respectively, with 18 bases between them. Germline CDR1 is LNHDA and CDR2 is SQIVND (reference sequence). There are 14 residues in the CDR3. This CDR3 is CASNPRPRSHTQYF. The CDR3 DNA reads as TGTGCCAGTAACCCTCGCCCGAGGAGCCATACGCAGTATTTT.

This clone came up many times. The gene calls are TRBV3-1 (or the pseudogene TRBV3-2) and TRBJ2-1; 7 bases align to TRBD2. This CDR3 is built from 14 residues. Germline V gene lookup returns CDR1 LGHDT and CDR2 YNNKEL (reference sequence). Trimming at V came to 8 bases and at J to 5 bases, leaving 9 bases not matched to a gene. DNA for the CDR3: TGTGCCAGCCATCGGGGCGGGAGTAACAATGAGCAGTTCTTC. Translated, it gives CASHRGGSNNEQFF.

The J gene is TRBJ2-3, the V gene TRBV5-1; 9 bases agree with TRBD2. Trimming at V came to 2 bases and at J to 2 bases, leaving 3 bases not matched to a gene. The germline V gene encodes CDR1 SGHRS and CDR2 YFSETQ. This CDR3 is 15 amino acids long. The CDR3 loop reads CASSFSGRITDTQYF. CDR3 in DNA: TGCGCCAGCAGCTTCAGCGGGAGGATCACAGATACGCAGTATTTT.

The chain recombines TRBV5-1 with TRBJ2-7; TRBD2 aligns across 11 bases. Per the germline V gene, CDR1 is SGHRS and CDR2 is YFSETQ. This CDR3 is 14 amino acids long. The V segment lost 4 bases and the J segment 3 bases; nucleotides outside the gene matches: 3. As DNA, the CDR3 is TGCGCCAGCAGCCCAACTAGCGGGGGCTACGAGCAGTACTTC. Residues: CASSPTSGGYEQYF.